This T cell receptor (beta chain) was identified in a study of control samples from healthy donors and cancer patients. This table comes from immunoSEQ multiplex PCR, and its TCRdb copy is limited to in-frame clones, with some not included. Of about 70,000 clones listed, roughly 93% are singletons. Germline CDR1 SGHTA, CDR2 FQGNSA. V lost 5 bases and J lost 6, with 18 bases in between. The CDR3 covers 15 residues. This chain connects TRBV7-2 to TRBJ2-3, with a tentative D call TRBD2 (5 bases). This clonotype originated in a woman aged 25 to 45 in good health. The sample taken for sequencing was blood. CDR3 coding DNA: TGTGCCAGCAGCAAGGTCTCGACCTGGGAGGATACGCAGTATTTT. Its translation is CASSKVSTWEDTQYF.